This T cell receptor beta chain was captured in a study of a mutant IDH1 vaccine in newly diagnosed glioma. Overall study context: Patients arrived already treated with radiotherapy, temozolomide, or both, most having had both.

Germline CDR1 SGHTA, CDR2 FQGNSA. Trimming stripped 1 base from V and 6 bases from J, with 13 bases between. The CDR3 length is 14 residues. As to time point: baseline, week 1 (first vaccination visit). Specified treatment: pre-vaccination baseline after standard-of-care therapy. Donors had new WHO grade 3 or 4 IDH1-mutant, ATRX-lost astrocytomas. Method: immunoSEQ multiplex PCR; TCRdb's copy keeps in-frame clones and lacks some. Among around 24,000 clones, roughly nine tenths were seen once, and the ten largest hold approximately 9.2%. As to this clone: The same CDR3 arises from other DNA sequences in this sample as well.

The chain employs TRBV7-2 and TRBJ2-7, with TRBD2 as a possible D gene (5 bases). This receptor was taken from a man under 40 with glioma. The sequences come from PBMCs, collected from a glioma patient treated with radiotherapy, temozolomide or both. CDR3 in DNA: TGTGCCAGCAGCTTAGGTGTCCAAGGAGGCGAGCAGTACTTC. It is translated as CASSLGVQGGEQYF.